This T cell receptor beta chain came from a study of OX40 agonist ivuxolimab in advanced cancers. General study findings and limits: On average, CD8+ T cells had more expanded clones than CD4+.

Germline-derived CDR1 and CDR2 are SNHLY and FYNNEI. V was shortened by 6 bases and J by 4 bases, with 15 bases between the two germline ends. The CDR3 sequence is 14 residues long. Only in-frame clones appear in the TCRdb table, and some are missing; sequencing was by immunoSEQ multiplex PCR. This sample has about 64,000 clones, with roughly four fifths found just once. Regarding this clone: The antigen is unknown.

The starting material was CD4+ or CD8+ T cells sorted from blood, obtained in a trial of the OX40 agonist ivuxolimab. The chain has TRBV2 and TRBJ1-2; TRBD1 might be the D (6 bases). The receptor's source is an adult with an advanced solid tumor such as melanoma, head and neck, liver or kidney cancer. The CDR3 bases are TGTGCCAGCAGGACCCGACAGGCCCGCTATGGCTACACCTTC. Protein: CASRTRQARYGYTF.